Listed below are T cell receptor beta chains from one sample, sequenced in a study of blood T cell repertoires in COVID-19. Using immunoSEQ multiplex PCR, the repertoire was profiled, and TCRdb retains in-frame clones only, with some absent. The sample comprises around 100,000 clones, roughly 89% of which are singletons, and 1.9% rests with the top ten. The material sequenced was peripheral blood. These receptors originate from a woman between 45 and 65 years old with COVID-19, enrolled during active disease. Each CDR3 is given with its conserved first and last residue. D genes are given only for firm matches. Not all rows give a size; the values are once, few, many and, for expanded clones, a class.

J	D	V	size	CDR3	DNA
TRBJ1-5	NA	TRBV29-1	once	CSPEPDSPYSNQPQHF	TGCAGCCCAGAGCCGGACTCACCGTATAGCAATCAGCCCCAGCATTTT
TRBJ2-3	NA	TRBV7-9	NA	CASSRGEGSTQYF	TGTGCCAGCAGCCGCGGCGAAGGGAGTACGCAGTATTTT
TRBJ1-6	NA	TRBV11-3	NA	CASSLEGGNSPLHF	TGTGCCAGCAGCTTAGAGGGGGGAAATTCACCCCTCCACTTT
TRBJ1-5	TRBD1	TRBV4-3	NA	CASSQATGWKPQHF	TGCGCCAGCAGCCAAGCGACAGGGTGGAAGCCCCAGCATTTT
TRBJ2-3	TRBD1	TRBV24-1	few	CATSELTGGAGDTQYF	TGTGCCACCAGTGAGTTGACAGGGGGCGCAGGAGATACGCAGTATTTT
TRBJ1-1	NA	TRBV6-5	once	CASSFPPRTTEAFF	TGTGCCAGCAGTTTTCCCCCTCGGACAACTGAAGCTTTCTTT
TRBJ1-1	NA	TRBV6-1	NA	CASSEQPATNTEAFF	TGTGCCAGCAGTGAACAACCCGCTACGAACACTGAAGCTTTCTTT
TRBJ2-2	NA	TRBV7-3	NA	CASSLMRGGTGELFF	TGTGCCAGCAGCTTAATGAGAGGAGGCACCGGGGAGCTGTTTTTT
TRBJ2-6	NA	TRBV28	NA	CASSFGPPGIGGANVLTF	TGTGCCAGCAGTTTTGGTCCCCCCGGGATTGGTGGGGCCAACGTCCTGACTTTC
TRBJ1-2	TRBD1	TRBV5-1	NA	CASSLDRGTLRSYTF	TGCGCCAGCAGCTTGGACAGGGGAACATTGCGGAGCTACACCTTC
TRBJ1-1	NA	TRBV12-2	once	CASRDGTGGMAFF	TGTGCAAGTCGCGACGGGACAGGGGGGATGGCTTTCTTT
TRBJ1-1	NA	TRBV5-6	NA	CASSLLANTEAFF	TGTGCCAGCAGCCTCCTGGCGAACACTGAAGCTTTCTTT
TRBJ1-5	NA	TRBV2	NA	CASSVPRGTNSNQPQHF	TGTGCCAGCAGCGTACCCCGGGGGACCAATAGCAATCAGCCCCAGCATTTT
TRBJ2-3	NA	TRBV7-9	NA	CASSLVGLLSTDTQYF	TGTGCCAGCAGCTTAGTAGGACTTCTAAGCACAGATACGCAGTATTTT
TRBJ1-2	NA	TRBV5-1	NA	CASSLGGGNYGYTF	TGCGCCAGCAGCCTGGGGGGAGGGAACTATGGCTACACCTTC
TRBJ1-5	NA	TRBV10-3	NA	CAISEGQASNQPQHF	TGTGCCATCAGTGAGGGGCAGGCTAGCAATCAGCCCCAGCATTTT
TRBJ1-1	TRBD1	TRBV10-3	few	CAISGGTGEDFF	TGTGCCATCAGTGGCGGCACAGGGGAGGACTTCTTT
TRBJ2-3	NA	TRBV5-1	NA	CASTPQTGFTDTQYF	TGCGCCAGCACTCCCCAGACAGGATTCACAGATACGCAGTATTTT